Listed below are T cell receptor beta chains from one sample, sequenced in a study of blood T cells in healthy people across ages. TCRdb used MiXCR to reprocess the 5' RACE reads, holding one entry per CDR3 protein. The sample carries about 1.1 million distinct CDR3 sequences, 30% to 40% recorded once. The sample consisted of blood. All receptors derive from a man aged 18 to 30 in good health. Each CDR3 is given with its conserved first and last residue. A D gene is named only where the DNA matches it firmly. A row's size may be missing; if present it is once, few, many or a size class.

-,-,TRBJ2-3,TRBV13,TGTGCCAGCAGCGACGGGACACTTCGCACAGATACGCAGTATTTT,CASSDGTLRTDTQYF
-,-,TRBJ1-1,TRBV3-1,TGTGCCAGCAGCCAAGAGATCCGGAGGGAAGCTTTCTTT,CASSQEIRREAFF
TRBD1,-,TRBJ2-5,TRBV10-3,TGTGCCATCAGTGAGTCGACTCGACAGGGTGGGGAGACCCAGTACTTC,CAISESTRQGGETQYF
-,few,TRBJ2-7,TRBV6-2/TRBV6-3,TGTGTGAGGAGGGACGTTCTGGATCACGAGCAGTACTTC,CVRRDVLDHEQYF
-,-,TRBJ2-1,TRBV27,TGTGCCAGCGGTTGGTCTCTCCGGGGGAATGGGCAGTTCTTC,CASGWSLRGNGQFF
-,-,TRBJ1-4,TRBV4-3,TGCGCCAGCAACCAAGATCGGGCAGGGGAAAAACTGTTTTTT,CASNQDRAGEKLFF
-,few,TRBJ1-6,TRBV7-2,TGTGCCAGCAGCTTAGATGTCCCCTCCTATAATTCACCCCTCCACTTT,CASSLDVPSYNSPLHF
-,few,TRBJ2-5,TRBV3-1,TGTGCCAGCAGCCCTCGGACATCTTACCAAGAGACCCAGTACTTC,CASSPRTSYQETQYF
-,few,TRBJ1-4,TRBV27,TGTGCCAGCAGCAGGTCCCTGAGGTCTAATGAAAAACTGTTTTTT,CASSRSLRSNEKLFF
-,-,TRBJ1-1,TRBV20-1,TGCAGTGCTCCCCCGGGGGGTACTGAAGCTTTCTTT,CSAPPGGTEAFF
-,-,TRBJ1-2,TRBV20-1,TGCAGTGCTAGGAAAGGCAGGGAAGCGACTAACTATGGCTACACCTTC,CSARKGREATNYGYTF
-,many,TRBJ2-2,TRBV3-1,TGTGCCAGCAGCCAAGATTCGGGGGAGCTGTTTTTT,CASSQDSGELFF
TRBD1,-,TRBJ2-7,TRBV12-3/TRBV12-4,TGTGCCAGCAGTGACCGGACAGGGACCTACGAGCAGTACTTC,CASSDRTGTYEQYF
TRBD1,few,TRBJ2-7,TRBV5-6,TGTGCCAGCAGCTTCGGGACAGGGCCCTACGAGCAGTACTTC,CASSFGTGPYEQYF
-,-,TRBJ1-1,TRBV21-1,TGTGCCAGCAGCAAAAGGGGCTCAAATTTGTGGGGACAGGGGGTGGATCCGAAGACAGCTTTCTTT,CASSKRGSNLWGQGVDPKTAFF
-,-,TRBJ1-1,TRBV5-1,TGCGCCAGCAGCTTAGGTGAAGGGAGAAACACTGAAGCTTTCTTT,CASSLGEGRNTEAFF
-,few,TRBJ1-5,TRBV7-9,TGTGCCAGCAGCCGACAGGTTGACAATCAGCCCCAGCATTTT,CASSRQVDNQPQHF
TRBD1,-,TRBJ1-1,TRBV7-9,TGTGCCAGCAGCTGGATCCGGGACAGGGGTTTCGGCACTGAAGCTTTCTTT,CASSWIRDRGFGTEAFF
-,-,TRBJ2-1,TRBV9,TGTGCCAGCAGCACATCTAGATTCAATGAGCAGTTCTTC,CASSTSRFNEQFF
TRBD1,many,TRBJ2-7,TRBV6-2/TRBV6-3,TGTGCCAGCAACCAGCAGGGGGATGCCTACGAGCAGTACTTC,CASNQQGDAYEQYF
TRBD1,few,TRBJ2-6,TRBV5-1,TGCGCCAGCAGCTTCCGGGACAGGGTCTCCGGGGCCAACGTCCTGACTTTC,CASSFRDRVSGANVLTF
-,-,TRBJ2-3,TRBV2,TGTGCCAGCAGCGAGGAGATGGCAGATACGCAGTATTTT,CASSEEMADTQYF
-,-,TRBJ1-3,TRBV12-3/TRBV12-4,TGTGCCAGCAGTCACGGGAGGCCACCCTCCTCTGGAAACACCATATATTTT,CASSHGRPPSSGNTIYF
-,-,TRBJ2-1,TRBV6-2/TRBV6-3,TGTGCCAGCAGTTACGGCCAGATCAATGAGCAGTTCTTC,CASSYGQINEQFF
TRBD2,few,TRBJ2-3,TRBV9,TGTGCCAGCAGCGTAGAAACTAGCGGGGACACAGATACGCAGTATTTT,CASSVETSGDTDTQYF
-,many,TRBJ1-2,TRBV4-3,TGCGCCAGCAGCCGCATGGACGGCGACTATGGCTACACCTTC,CASSRMDGDYGYTF
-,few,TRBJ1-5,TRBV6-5,TGTGCCAGCAGCCCGGTGATGTATAGCAATCAGCCCCAGCATTTT,CASSPVMYSNQPQHF
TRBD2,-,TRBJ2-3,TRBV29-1,TGCAGCGTTGTGGGGCTGACTAGCTCGAGCACAGATACGCAGTATTTT,CSVVGLTSSSTDTQYF
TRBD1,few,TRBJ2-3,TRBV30,TGTGCCTACGGACAGGCTAGCACAGATACGCAGTATTTT,CAYGQASTDTQYF
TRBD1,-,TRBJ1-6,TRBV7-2,TGTGCCAGCAGCTTAAGGGACAGGGGAAGTTATAATTCACCCCTCCACTTT,CASSLRDRGSYNSPLHF
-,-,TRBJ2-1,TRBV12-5,TGTGCTAGTGGGCCGACCCCAGGGGTTACCCAGTTCTTC,CASGPTPGVTQFF
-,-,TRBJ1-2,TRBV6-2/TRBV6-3,TGTGCCAGCACCAAAGGAGTAGAATGGGGCTACACCTTC,CASTKGVEWGYTF
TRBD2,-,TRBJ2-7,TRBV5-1,TGCGCCAGCAGCCGGACTAGCGGCAACTACAATGAGCAGTACTTC,CASSRTSGNYNEQYF
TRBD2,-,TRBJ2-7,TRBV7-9,TGTGCCACGGGAGGACTGGGGCTCGAGCAGTACTTC,CATGGLGLEQYF
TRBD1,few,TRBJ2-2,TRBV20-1,TGCAGTGCTAGAGAGAGGGACAGGGACTACACCGGGGAGCTGTTTTTT,CSARERDRDYTGELFF
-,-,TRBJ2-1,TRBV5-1,TGCGCCAGCAGCCCCGGGACACCCGATAGTGCCTACAATGAGCAGTTCTTC,CASSPGTPDSAYNEQFF
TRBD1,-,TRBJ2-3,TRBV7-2,TGTGCCAGCAGCCGGGACAGGGCGATAGGGGAGCAGTATTTT,CASSRDRAIGEQYF
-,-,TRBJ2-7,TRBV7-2,TGTGCCAGCAAGGGACAAACAACCTACGAGCAGTACTTC,CASKGQTTYEQYF
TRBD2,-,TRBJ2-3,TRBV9,TGTGCCAGCAGCGCCGGGACTAGCGGATTCACAGATACGCAGTATTTT,CASSAGTSGFTDTQYF
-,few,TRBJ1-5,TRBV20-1,TGCAGTGCCGTTCCGGGGGGAGGAGGCAATCAGCCCCAGCATTTT,CSAVPGGGGNQPQHF
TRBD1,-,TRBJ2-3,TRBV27,TGTGCCAGCAGACCGCAGGGGGCGATTTGGGCCTCGTCAGATACGCAGTATTTT,CASRPQGAIWASSDTQYF
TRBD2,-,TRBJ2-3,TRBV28,TGTGCCAGCATCCCCCCAGCGGGGCGCACAGATACGCAGTATTTT,CASIPPAGRTDTQYF
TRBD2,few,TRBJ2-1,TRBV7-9,TGTGCCAGCAGCTTCATACTAGCGGGGAGTGACCCGCGGCAGTTCTTC,CASSFILAGSDPRQFF
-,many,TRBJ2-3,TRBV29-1,TGCAGCGTTGAGGGGAACACAGATACGCAGTATTTT,CSVEGNTDTQYF
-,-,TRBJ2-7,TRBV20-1,TGCAGTGCTAGTGGTATGAACGAGCAGTACTTC,CSASGMNEQYF
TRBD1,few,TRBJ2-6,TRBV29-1,TGCAGCGCACCTACCCGGACAGGGGACACTGGGGCCAACGTCCTGACTTTC,CSAPTRTGDTGANVLTF
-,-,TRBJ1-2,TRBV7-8,TGTGCCAGCAGCTTAAAGTCGGGAGAAGGGGGGTATGGCTACACCTTC,CASSLKSGEGGYGYTF
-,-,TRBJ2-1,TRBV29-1,TGCAGCGTTGGAGGGACGGCTAGCTCCTACAATGAGCAGTTCTTC,CSVGGTASSYNEQFF
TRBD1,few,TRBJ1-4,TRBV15,TGTGCCACCAGCGGTACAGGGGGAGAAAAACTGTTTTTT,CATSGTGGEKLFF
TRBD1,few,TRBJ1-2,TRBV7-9,TGTGCCAGCAGCTTGGACAGGGCGCTAAACTATGGCTACACCTTC,CASSLDRALNYGYTF
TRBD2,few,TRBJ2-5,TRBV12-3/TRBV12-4,TGTGCCAGCAGTAACCCTATGCGGACTAGCGGAGGGGAGGAGACCCAGTACTTC,CASSNPMRTSGGEETQYF
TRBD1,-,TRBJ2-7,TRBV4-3,TGCGCCAGCAGCGTTAAATTGGACAGGTCCTACGAGCAGTACTTC,CASSVKLDRSYEQYF
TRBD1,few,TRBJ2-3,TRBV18,TGTGCCAGCCGACAGGGGACTAGCACAGATACGCAGTATTTT,CASRQGTSTDTQYF
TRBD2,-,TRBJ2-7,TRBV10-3,TGTGCCATCAGTGAAATGGGCCTAGCGGGGACCTACAATGAGCAGTACTTC,CAISEMGLAGTYNEQYF